This paragraph reports one T cell receptor beta chain. Its antigen is not identified. Produced via immunoSEQ multiplex PCR; TCRdb's table is partial and in-frame only. The sample records 73,000 or so clones, 84% being singletons. Time point reported: week 35, safety follow-up. Doses of 300 ug of mutant IDH1 20-mer peptide were given with topical imiquimod. Patients had eight vaccinations, in weeks 1, 3, 5, 7, 11, 15, 19 and 23. These data come from a study of a mutant IDH1 vaccine in newly diagnosed glioma. As for the study in general: Vaccination started 4-6 weeks after radiotherapy alone, or with temozolomide cycles. Sex distribution of treated patients was roughly 62% male and roughly 38% female; mean age was around 40 years.

This specimen consisted of PBMCs, obtained from a glioma patient whose treatment included an IDH1 peptide vaccine. The origin of this receptor is a man between 18 and 35 years old with glioma.

The CDR3 loop is CASSFISGVRSYNEQFF. In nucleotides, the CDR3 is TGTGCCAGCAGCTTTATTAGCGGGGTGCGCTCCTACAATGAGCAGTTCTTC. The chain joins TRBV7-2 to TRBJ2-1; 8 bases align to TRBD2. J gave up 0 bases and V 3 bases, and 7 bases lay outside the gene matches. The CDR3 loop spans 17 amino acids. The germline V gene has CDR1 SGHTA and CDR2 FQGNSA. The whole variable domain, filled in from reference TRBV7-2 and TRBJ2-1, reads GAGVSQSPSNKVTEKGKDVELRCDPISGHTALYWYRQSLGQGLEFLIYFQGNSAPDKSGLPSDRFSAERTGGSVSTLTIQRTQQEDSAVYLCASSFISGVRSYNEQFFGPGTRLTVL.